A selection of T cell receptor beta chains follows, all from one sample in a study of T cells in Graves' hyperthyroidism and ophthalmopathy. TCRdb redid the calling of the multiplex PCR reads with MiXCR, one entry per CDR3 protein. Among around 450,000 distinct CDR3 sequences listed, approximately 15% were seen once. The sequencing input was blood. The origin of the receptors is a woman under 30 with Graves' hyperthyroidism. Both conserved end residues are part of each CDR3. Fields, in order: clone size, V gene, J gene, D gene, CDR3 protein, CDR3 DNA. A D gene is named only where the DNA matches it firmly. Clone size is not always given. Where it is, it says once, few, many or a class for expanded clones.

.,TRBV4-3,TRBJ1-1,.,CASSQDRASQGNTEAFF,TGCGCCAGCAGCCAAGACCGTGCCTCTCAGGGGAACACTGAAGCTTTCTTT
.,TRBV11-2,TRBJ2-1,.,CASSHNFQVGQFF,TGTGCCAGCAGTCATAACTTCCAGGTTGGGCAGTTCTTC
.,TRBV14,TRBJ2-3,TRBD2,CASSPRLAGPTDTQYF,TGTGCCAGCAGCCCCCGACTAGCGGGGCCCACAGATACGCAGTATTTT
few,TRBV7-9,TRBJ1-1,.,CASSPITLNTEAFF,TGTGCCAGCAGCCCGATAACATTGAACACTGAAGCTTTCTTT
many,TRBV7-8,TRBJ1-1,.,CASSLVTEWTSEAFF,TGTGCCAGCAGCCTCGTCACAGAGTGGACCTCTGAAGCTTTCTTT
many,TRBV11-2,TRBJ1-2,.,CASSLARAGGYTF,TGTGCCAGCAGCTTAGCGAGGGCAGGGGGCTACACCTTC
.,TRBV6-5,TRBJ1-2,.,CASSYSSGLGGYTF,TGTGCCAGCAGTTACTCGTCAGGGCTTGGAGGCTACACCTTC
.,TRBV11-2,TRBJ1-4,.,CASSLVRGRSNEKLFF,TGTGCCAGCAGCTTAGTCCGCGGCAGGAGTAATGAAAAACTGTTTTTT
.,TRBV4-1,TRBJ2-4,TRBD1,CASSQVGQVGNIQYF,TGCGCCAGCAGCCAAGTAGGACAGGTTGGAAACATTCAGTACTTC
.,TRBV7-9,TRBJ1-2,TRBD1,CASTRTGDVYGYTF,TGTGCCAGCACCCGGACAGGGGACGTCTATGGCTACACCTTC
many,TRBV11-2,TRBJ2-7,TRBD2,CASSFGTSGRLSEQYF,TGTGCCAGCAGCTTCGGGACTAGCGGGAGGTTGTCCGAGCAGTACTTC
.,TRBV6-2/TRBV6-3,TRBJ1-1,TRBD1,CASRDRENTEAFF,TGTGCCAGCAGGGACAGGGAGAACACTGAAGCTTTCTTT
few,TRBV4-1,TRBJ1-1,.,CATQPGVNTEAFF,TGCGCCACCCAGCCAGGAGTGAACACTGAAGCTTTCTTT
.,TRBV5-8,TRBJ1-5,.,CASHSQGNQPQHF,TGTGCCAGCCATTCCCAGGGGAATCAGCCCCAGCATTTT
many,TRBV6-1,TRBJ1-5,TRBD1,CASSPGTQGTRQPQHF,TGTGCCAGCAGCCCTGGGACACAGGGGACTCGGCAGCCCCAGCATTTT
many,TRBV24-1,TRBJ2-5,.,CATSDFEDAETQYF,TGTGCCACCAGTGATTTCGAGGATGCGGAGACCCAGTACTTC
.,TRBV18,TRBJ2-7,.,CASSPQEAYEQYF,TGTGCCAGCTCACCCCAGGAGGCCTACGAGCAGTACTTC
many,TRBV6-1,TRBJ1-1,.,CASSPGDGEAFF,TGTGCCAGCAGCCCTGGGGACGGGGAAGCTTTCTTT
many,TRBV7-3,TRBJ2-1,.,CASSLRGDYNEQFF,TGTGCCAGCAGCTTAAGGGGGGACTACAATGAGCAGTTCTTC
many,TRBV28,TRBJ2-1,.,CASSLQARGSNEQFF,TGTGCCAGCAGTTTACAGGCCCGCGGATCCAATGAGCAGTTCTTC
many,TRBV28,TRBJ1-1,.,CASSRRTRDTEAFF,TGTGCCAGCAGTCGGCGGACTAGGGACACTGAAGCTTTCTTT
many,TRBV20-1,TRBJ1-5,.,CSARAYSNQPQHF,TGCAGTGCTAGAGCTTATAGCAATCAGCCCCAGCATTTT
.,TRBV3-1,TRBJ2-5,.,CASSHVEETQYF,TGTGCCAGCAGCCATGTTGAAGAGACCCAGTACTTC
many,TRBV2,TRBJ1-1,.,CARGREAVGTEAFF,TGTGCCAGAGGGAGAGAGGCTGTGGGAACTGAAGCTTTCTTT
many,TRBV7-2,TRBJ1-6,TRBD1,CASSPGTGSNSPLHF,TGTGCCAGCAGCCCCGGGACAGGGAGTAATTCACCCCTCCACTTT
.,TRBV15,TRBJ2-1,TRBD1,CATSRDAGTGGNEQFF,TGTGCCACCAGCAGAGATGCTGGGACAGGGGGCAATGAGCAGTTCTTC
.,TRBV6-2/TRBV6-3,TRBJ1-2,.,CASSYSPAGVGYTF,TGTGCCAGCAGTTACTCGCCCGCAGGGGTCGGCTACACCTTC
many,TRBV28,TRBJ2-1,TRBD2,CASIKPTGLAGDYYNEQFF,TGTGCCAGCATAAAGCCGACGGGACTAGCGGGCGACTACTACAATGAGCAGTTCTTC
many,TRBV7-2,TRBJ2-7,TRBD2,CASSFGGAGGYEQYF,TGTGCCAGCAGCTTCGGAGGAGCGGGGGGGTACGAGCAGTACTTC